This T cell receptor beta chain was identified during a study of blood T cell repertoires in COVID-19. Assay used: immunoSEQ multiplex PCR; TCRdb lists only in-frame clones, some missing. Found here are 250,000 or so clones, more than 70% of them singletons; the top ten hold approximately 13%. This receptor was obtained from a man at least 80 years old with acute or convalescent COVID-19. The sample was peripheral blood.

For the CDR3, the DNA is TGTGCCAGCAGCGTAGATTCAGGGTCTCGGCAGCCCCAGCATTTT. Translated, it gives CASSVDSGSRQPQHF. The genes are TRBV9 and TRBJ1-5, with a tentative D call TRBD1 (5 bases). Germline V gene sequence: CDR1 SGDLS, CDR2 YYNGEE. Trimming left V 0 bases short and J 7 bases short, with 14 bases between. This CDR3 region has 15 residues.